These T cell receptor beta chains were read from a single sample in a study of beta chain features in type 1 diabetes. Sequencing used immunoSEQ multiplex PCR; TCRdb keeps in-frame clones, though not all of them. The sample holds roughly 50,000 clones, roughly 39% seen once. Specimen: Tregs from blood. Receptor source: a man aged 25 to 40 with type 1 diabetes. The CDR3 runs from the conserved cysteine through the conserved F or W. Fields, in order: J gene, V gene, clone size, D gene, CDR3 protein, CDR3 DNA. A D gene is named only where the DNA matches it firmly. Only part of the rows carry a size: once, few, many, or a class if the clone is expanded.

j_gene: TRBJ1-2; v_gene: TRBV6-6; abundance: .; d_gene: .; CDR3aa: CASIGANYGYTF; CDR3nt: TGTGCCAGCATCGGAGCTAACTATGGCTACACCTTC
j_gene: TRBJ2-7; v_gene: TRBV6-6; abundance: .; d_gene: .; CDR3aa: CASSYPSRPYEQYF; CDR3nt: TGTGCCAGCAGTTACCCCTCTAGACCCTACGAGCAGTACTTC
j_gene: TRBJ2-4; v_gene: TRBV29-1; abundance: .; d_gene: .; CDR3aa: CSVEPGKNIQYF; CDR3nt: TGCAGCGTTGAACCGGGGAAAAACATTCAGTACTTC
j_gene: TRBJ2-5; v_gene: TRBV4-3; abundance: .; d_gene: .; CDR3aa: CASSQDQRGGETQYF; CDR3nt: TGCGCCAGCAGCCAAGATCAAAGGGGGGGAGAGACCCAGTACTTC
j_gene: TRBJ2-3; v_gene: TRBV5-1; abundance: .; d_gene: TRBD2; CDR3aa: CASSLEVAGDTQYF; CDR3nt: TGCGCCAGCAGCTTGGAGGTAGCGGGTGATACGCAGTATTTT
j_gene: TRBJ2-7; v_gene: TRBV7-6; abundance: .; d_gene: .; CDR3aa: CASSLTWTYEQYF; CDR3nt: TGTGCCAGCAGCTTGACATGGACCTACGAGCAGTACTTC
j_gene: TRBJ2-5; v_gene: TRBV9; abundance: .; d_gene: .; CDR3aa: CASSVGTVQETQYF; CDR3nt: TGTGCCAGCAGCGTAGGGACAGTACAAGAGACCCAGTACTTC
j_gene: TRBJ1-5; v_gene: TRBV19; abundance: once; d_gene: TRBD1; CDR3aa: CASSGTGGNQPQHF; CDR3nt: TGTGCCAGTAGCGGGACAGGGGGAAATCAGCCCCAGCATTTT
j_gene: TRBJ2-7; v_gene: TRBV30; abundance: .; d_gene: TRBD1; CDR3aa: CAWSGGQGQKGSYEQYF; CDR3nt: TGTGCCTGGAGTGGAGGACAGGGTCAAAAAGGCTCCTACGAGCAGTACTTC
j_gene: TRBJ2-1; v_gene: TRBV11-1; abundance: .; d_gene: .; CDR3aa: CASSFWGPAYNEQFF; CDR3nt: TGTGCCAGCAGCTTTTGGGGCCCCGCCTACAATGAGCAGTTCTTC
j_gene: TRBJ2-1; v_gene: TRBV5-1; abundance: few; d_gene: .; CDR3aa: CASSYGGPNEQFF; CDR3nt: TGCGCCAGCAGCTACGGAGGGCCCAATGAGCAGTTCTTC
j_gene: TRBJ1-3; v_gene: TRBV28; abundance: few; d_gene: TRBD1; CDR3aa: CASSTGASGNTIYF; CDR3nt: TGTGCCAGCAGCACAGGGGCCTCTGGAAACACCATATATTTT
j_gene: TRBJ2-7; v_gene: TRBV5-1; abundance: few; d_gene: .; CDR3aa: CASSLVSSSYEQYF; CDR3nt: TGCGCCAGCAGCTTGGTATCTAGCTCCTACGAGCAGTACTTC
j_gene: TRBJ1-2; v_gene: TRBV28; abundance: few; d_gene: .; CDR3aa: CASSLINYGYTF; CDR3nt: TGTGCCAGCAGCCTTATTAACTATGGCTACACCTTC
j_gene: TRBJ2-7; v_gene: TRBV5-6; abundance: .; d_gene: TRBD2; CDR3aa: CASSGSGRALGEQYF; CDR3nt: TGTGCCAGCAGCGGAAGCGGGAGGGCACTCGGCGAGCAGTACTTC
j_gene: TRBJ1-4; v_gene: TRBV25-1; abundance: few; d_gene: TRBD1; CDR3aa: CASSDRTGVGEKLFF; CDR3nt: TGTGCCAGCAGTGATAGGACAGGCGTGGGTGAAAAACTGTTTTTT
j_gene: TRBJ2-5; v_gene: TRBV11-2; abundance: few; d_gene: TRBD2; CDR3aa: CASSLKISGLVGGETQYF; CDR3nt: TGTGCCAGCAGCTTAAAGATTTCCGGACTAGTCGGTGGGGAGACCCAGTACTTC
j_gene: TRBJ2-1; v_gene: TRBV18; abundance: .; d_gene: TRBD2; CDR3aa: CASSPPLAGRSYNEQFF; CDR3nt: TGTGCCAGCTCACCACCGCTAGCGGGACGCTCCTACAATGAGCAGTTCTTC
j_gene: TRBJ2-1; v_gene: TRBV19; abundance: .; d_gene: TRBD2; CDR3aa: CASSIGTSGGTQQFF; CDR3nt: TGTGCCAGTAGTATTGGGACTAGCGGGGGCACTCAGCAGTTCTTC
j_gene: TRBJ1-2; v_gene: TRBV7-8; abundance: .; d_gene: .; CDR3aa: CASSLSYSGPLF; CDR3nt: TGTGCCAGCAGCCTCTCATATTCAGGCCCCCTCTTC
j_gene: TRBJ2-7; v_gene: TRBV7-9; abundance: few; d_gene: .; CDR3aa: CASSSGGGGAYEQYF; CDR3nt: TGTGCCAGCAGCTCCGGAGGAGGCGGGGCGTACGAGCAGTACTTC
j_gene: TRBJ2-5; v_gene: TRBV5-1; abundance: .; d_gene: TRBD1; CDR3aa: CASSPGTGGRQETQYF; CDR3nt: TGCGCCAGCAGCCCTGGGACAGGGGGTCGCCAAGAGACCCAGTACTTC
j_gene: TRBJ2-1; v_gene: TRBV5-1; abundance: few; d_gene: .; CDR3aa: CASNGGDSYNEQFF; CDR3nt: TGCGCCAGCAACGGGGGAGACAGCTACAATGAGCAGTTCTTC
j_gene: TRBJ2-2; v_gene: TRBV6-5; abundance: .; d_gene: .; CDR3aa: CASSYSAVNTGELFF; CDR3nt: TGTGCCAGCAGTTACTCAGCGGTGAACACCGGGGAGCTGTTTTTT
j_gene: TRBJ2-3; v_gene: TRBV2; abundance: .; d_gene: .; CDR3aa: CASSEDSGPDTQYF; CDR3nt: TGTGCCAGCAGTGAAGATTCAGGGCCAGATACGCAGTATTTT
j_gene: TRBJ1-6; v_gene: TRBV5-6; abundance: once; d_gene: TRBD1; CDR3aa: CASSPGQGKNSPLHF; CDR3nt: TGTGCCAGCAGCCCCGGACAGGGTAAAAATTCACCCCTCCACTTT
j_gene: TRBJ2-1; v_gene: TRBV28; abundance: .; d_gene: TRBD1; CDR3aa: CASSLSGQGQFDEQFF; CDR3nt: TGTGCCAGCAGTTTATCGGGACAGGGTCAGTTCGATGAGCAGTTCTTC
j_gene: TRBJ1-5; v_gene: TRBV6-4; abundance: .; d_gene: .; CDR3aa: CASSPTANQPQHF; CDR3nt: TGTGCCAGCAGTCCGACAGCTAATCAGCCCCAGCATTTT